Following are 16 T cell receptor beta chains from one sample sequenced in a study of CD8+ T cells in alopecia areata. The treatment denotes: oral pan-JAK inhibitor, 5-10 mg twice daily. As the sequencing template, cDNA was produced by extracting RNA and reverse transcribing it. Profiling relied on immunoSEQ multiplex PCR, and the TCRdb table lists in-frame clones only, not all of them. Among around 300,000 clones, around 64% were seen once, and the ten largest hold 0.8% to 1%. Sequencing used CD4+ T cells sorted from blood, obtained around week 52, from a patient treated with tofacitinib. The source is a human donor with alopecia areata.

A few counts support this clone. The chain is built from TRBV7-9 and TRBJ1-2; the D is unclear. V was cut by 1 base and J by 4 bases, with 10 bases left in between. This CDR3 is 14 amino acids long. Germline lookup yields CDR1 SEHNR and CDR2 FQNEAQ (reference sequence). In DNA, the CDR3 is TGTGCCAGCAGCTTAGTGGGCAGCGGCTATGGCTACACCTTC. As protein: CASSLVGSGYGYTF.

The chain employs TRBV9 and TRBJ2-2; D not resolved. Trimming took off 0 bases at V and 6 bases at J, with 6 bases between the two ends. The CDR3 totals 13 residues. The germline V gene encodes CDR1 SGDLS and CDR2 YYNGEE. The CDR3 region has the DNA TGTGCCAGCAGCGTAGATGTCGCCGGGGAGCTGTTTTTT. It specifies CASSVDVAGELFF.

This clone was observed a handful of times. V gene TRBV10-3 combines with J gene TRBJ2-7, with TRBD2 as a possible D gene (5 bases). The germline gives CDR1 ENHRY, CDR2 SYGVKD. The CDR3 extends over 12 amino acids. V was cut by 1 base and J by 5 bases, with 6 bases left in between. CDR3 region: CAISEFGNEQYF. The CDR3 coding sequence is TGTGCCATCAGTGAGTTCGGGAACGAGCAGTACTTC.

This chain links TRBV5-5 with TRBJ1-1; 8 nucleotides match TRBD1. J lost 4 bases, V lost 4 bases, and 3 bases had no gene match. The CDR3 is 13 amino acids. Per the germline V gene, CDR1 is SGHKS and CDR2 is YYEKEE (reference sequence). The CDR3 sequence is CASSGQGTTEAFF. Written as DNA, the CDR3 is TGTGCCAGCAGCGGACAGGGTACCACTGAAGCTTTCTTT.

In its sample, this clone was seen a few times. This chain links TRBV2 with TRBJ2-5; D is ambiguous. Germline loops: CDR1 SNHLY, CDR2 FYNNEI. The V and J ends lost 2 bases and 5 bases respectively, with 12 bases between them. This CDR3 comprises 14 residues. The CDR3: CASSETPLGETQYF. CDR3 bases: TGTGCCAGCAGTGAAACGCCTCTGGGGGAGACCCAGTACTTC.

The chain is built from TRBV7-3 and TRBJ2-3; possible D gene TRBD1, 5 bases. The V gene's germline CDR1 is SGHTA and CDR2 FQGTGA. Trimming cost V 4 bases and J 1 base, with 9 bases left between them. CDR3 length equals 14 residues. The CDR3 DNA reads as TGTGCCAGCAGCTCCCAGGGTGGCACAGATACGCAGTATTTT. It is translated as CASSSQGGTDTQYF. Filled out from reference TRBV7-3 and TRBJ2-3, the complete variable domain reads GAGVSQTPSNKVTEKGKYVELRCDPISGHTALYWYRQSLGQGPEFLIYFQGTGAADDSGLPNDRFFAVRPEGSVSTLKIQRTERGDSAVYLCASSSQGGTDTQYFGPGTRLTVL.

This chain links TRBV15 with TRBJ2-1, with D unresolved. V lost 0 bases, J lost 10 bases, and 10 bases lay in between. The CDR3 is 13 residues long. The germline V gene has CDR1 LNHNV and CDR2 YYDKDF (reference sequence). For the CDR3, the DNA is TGTGCCACCAGCAGAGATATGGGGTACGAGCAGTTCTTC. Amino acids: CATSRDMGYEQFF.

This clone was recorded a few times. The V call is TRBV5-1, the J call TRBJ2-1, with 10 bases lining up with TRBD2. The CDR3 sequence is 14 residues long. CDR1 SGHRS and CDR2 YFSETQ come from the germline V gene. The V gene end was trimmed by 4 bases and the J gene end by 6 bases; junction bases not matched to a gene: 4. CDR3 sequence reads: CASSGTSGINEQFF. CDR3 DNA: TGCGCCAGCAGCGGAACTAGCGGGATCAATGAGCAGTTCTTC.

The J gene is TRBJ1-1, the V gene TRBV9; tentatively, D is TRBD1 (5 bases). Trimming took 4 bases from V and 5 from J, leaving 18 bases between them. Per the germline V gene, CDR1 is SGDLS and CDR2 is YYNGEE. The CDR3 is 15 amino acids. For the CDR3, the DNA is TGTGCCAGCAGCTCGGGGGAGCAGGCCCGAACTGAAGCTTTCTTT. As protein: CASSSGEQARTEAFF. Based on the CDR3 plus reference TRBV9 and TRBJ1-1, the full variable domain is DSGVTQTPKHLITATGQRVTLRCSPRSGDLSVYWYQQSLDQGLQFLIQYYNGEERAKGNILERFSAQQFPDLHSELNLSSLELGDSALYFCASSSGEQARTEAFFGQGTRLTVV.

This clone is a singleton in its sample. The same CDR3 is also encoded by other DNA sequences in this sample. For the CDR3, the DNA is TGTGCCTGGAGTGATGGTAGCAATCAGCCCCAGCATTTT. Translation: CAWSDGSNQPQHF. V and J are TRBV30 and TRBJ1-5; no clear D gene. The V gene's germline CDR1 is GTSNPN and CDR2 SVGIG (reference sequence). V lost 1 base to trimming and J lost 0 bases, with 4 bases between them. CDR3 size: 13 residues.

The sample holds a few counts of this clone. The chain's CDR3 is CAWSRWRQGVGNTEAFF. The CDR3 nucleotides are TGTGCCTGGAGTAGGTGGCGACAGGGGGTGGGGAACACTGAAGCTTTCTTT. J is TRBJ1-1 and V is TRBV30; 9 bases line up with TRBD1. Germline V gives CDR1 GTSNPN, CDR2 SVGIG (reference sequence). The CDR3 is made up of 17 amino acids. V was clipped by 2 bases and J by 1 base; unmatched bases: 11.

This clone is a singleton in its sample. The rearrangement links TRBV5-1 to TRBJ1-6, with 9 bases fitting TRBD1. The V gene's germline CDR1 is SGHRS and CDR2 YFSETQ. The CDR3 is made up of 15 amino acids. The J segment lost 10 bases and the V segment lost 4 bases, leaving 9 bases of the junction unmatched. The DNA of the CDR3 is TGCGCCAGCAGCCCGGGGACAGGGATACCATCACCCCTCCACTTT. Its protein product is CASSPGTGIPSPLHF.

The chain recombines TRBV2 with TRBJ2-2; D not resolved. V lost 3 bases and J 6 bases, leaving 8 bases between the germline ends. Germline CDR1 is SNHLY and CDR2 is FYNNEI. The CDR3 is made up of 13 amino acids. The CDR3 sequence is CASSDRFPGELFF. The CDR3 coding sequence is TGTGCCAGCAGTGACAGATTTCCCGGGGAGCTGTTTTTT.

In its sample, this clone was seen a few times. CDR3 coding DNA: TGTGCCAGCAGTGAGAGACCGGGACAGGGAGAGGGAGGCTACACCTTC. Protein: CASSERPGQGEGGYTF. The chain has TRBV6-1 and TRBJ1-2; TRBD1 matches at 9 bases. CDR3 length equals 16 residues. The germline gives CDR1 MNHNS, CDR2 SASEGT. After removal of 3 bases from V and 8 bases from J, the junction contained 13 bases not matched to a gene.

A few counts support this clone. The chain has TRBV29-1 and TRBJ2-5; D unclear. CDR1 and CDR2 from the germline V gene are SQVTM and ANQGSEA. V lost 0 bases, J lost 5 bases, and 7 bases lay in between. This CDR3 spans 12 amino acids. CDR3 sequence reads: CSVEDWLETQYF. As DNA, the CDR3 is TGCAGCGTTGAAGATTGGTTGGAGACCCAGTACTTC.

In this sample, this clone turned up a few times. The chain carries TRBV15 and TRBJ1-6; the D gene is possibly TRBD1 (5 bases). The CDR3 spans 17 residues. Germline values: CDR1 LNHNV, CDR2 YYDKDF (reference sequence). Trimming removed 0 bases from V and 9 bases from J, with 18 bases in between. CDR3 DNA: TGTGCCACCAGCAGAGATTACCCGGGGCGACGGGGTTCACCCCTCCACTTT. This gives the protein CATSRDYPGRRGSPLHF.